The present entry profiles one T cell receptor (beta chain) with its context. This sample stems from a study of control samples from healthy donors and cancer patients. Generated by immunoSEQ multiplex PCR, the TCRdb table keeps only in-frame clones and is missing some. The sample consists of approximately 100,000 clones, 85% to 90% of them appearing once. The V end was cut by 3 bases, the J end by 10 bases, with 19 bases between. CDR1 is MNHEY and CDR2 is SVGEGT in the germline V gene. This CDR3 has 15 residues. This rearrangement joins TRBV6-2 or TRBV6-3 to TRBJ2-1; possibly TRBD2 for D (5 bases). The sequence was obtained from a woman in her thirties or forties in good health. The sequencing input was blood. DNA of the CDR3: TGTGCCAGCAGTTATTCCGGGGTATCCGGCATGGAGCAGTTCTTC. Translation gives CASSYSGVSGMEQFF.